What follows is one T cell receptor (beta chain) and its context. Its specificity is not known. This record belongs to a study of T cell repertoires in cytomegalovirus infection. Study background: TCR beta signatures that were public indicated CMV infection and matching HLA type.

Findings of the study overall: HLA-C-restricted, CMV-specific TCR beta clonotypes were dominant ex vivo.

TCRdb reanalysed the reads using MiXCR and keeps one entry per CDR3 protein. The sample yields 650,000 to 900,000 distinct CDR3 sequences, 25% to 35% seen once. The receptor's source is a human donor in good health (CMV status not recorded). Some clones in this sample may be carry-over from other donors' samples. The sequences come from cultured CD8+ T cells from PBMCs, collected from culture after CMV antigen stimulation.

In nucleotides, the CDR3 is TGCGCCAGCAGCTTGGTGGGACAGGGGGCTGGGACTGAAGCTTTCTTT. This codes for CASSLVGQGAGTEAFF. The rearrangement joins TRBV5-1 to TRBJ1-1, with 12 nucleotides matching TRBD1. This CDR3 region has 16 residues. Germline V CDR1 and CDR2: SGHRS, YFSETQ. Trimming at V came to 0 bases and at J to 5 bases, leaving 5 bases not matched to a gene. Based on the CDR3 plus reference TRBV5-1 and TRBJ1-1, the full variable domain is KAGVTQTPRYLIKTRGQQVTLSCSPISGHRSVSWYQQTPGQGLQFLFEYFSETQRNKGNFPGRFSGRQFSNSRSEMNVSTLELGDSALYLCASSLVGQGAGTEAFFGQGTRLTVV.